The sequence of this T cell receptor beta chain was determined in a study of identical twins. TCRdb reprocessed the 5' RACE reads via MiXCR and lists one record per CDR3 protein. The data hold 640,000 or so distinct CDR3 sequences, with approximately 6.1% observed a single time. The V gene lost 0 bases and the J gene lost 0 bases, with 18 bases spanning the gap. CDR1 and CDR2 (germline): LGHDT, YNNKEL (reference sequence). This CDR3 has 18 amino acids. Study-level points and caveats: In zero-insertion analyses, partial confounding could arise from invariant MAIT and iNKT cells. There was more out-of-frame TCR alpha sharing in monozygotic twins than models estimated. Reduced insertions were recorded for abundant cord blood beta clonotypes, with no such pattern in memory repertoires.

This clonotype was detected only a few times. As yet, its antigen is unknown. The chain uses TRBV3-1 and TRBJ2-7; D might be TRBD2 (5 bases). Sequencing was performed on naive T cells sorted from blood. The clonotype comes from a man aged 18 to 35 in good health. The DNA for the CDR3 is TGTGCCAGCAGCCAAGATCTTGGGCGAGCGGACCGCTCCTACGAGCAGTACTTC. Translating gives CASSQDLGRADRSYEQYF.